A single sample is the source of the 10 T cell receptor beta chains below, sequenced in a study of Graves' ophthalmopathy and Graves' hyperthyroidism. TCR beta CDR3 regions were amplified from RNA transcripts. The authors performed first-round RT-PCR with HTBI primers and then a second-round multiplex PCR. TCRdb processed the multiplex PCR reads anew with MiXCR; each CDR3 protein has one entry. The table includes 300,000 to 400,000 distinct CDR3 sequences, about a sixth detected once. Sequencing was performed on peripheral blood. These receptors came from an adult woman with stable Graves' hyperthyroidism.

This clonotype has ten or more counts. V and J are TRBV12-5 and TRBJ1-2; D possibly corresponds to TRBD1 (6 bases). The CDR3 is 13 residues long. V was clipped by 6 bases and J by 3 bases, with 11 bases between them. Germline loops: CDR1 LGHNT, CDR2 FRNRAP. CDR3 amino acids: CASGYGQYYGYTF. DNA for the CDR3: TGTGCTAGTGGATATGGACAGTACTATGGCTACACCTTC.

This clonotype was seen more than once but under ten times. The rearrangement joins TRBV7-9 to TRBJ2-2; D possibly corresponds to TRBD1 (6 bases). The V gene lost 2 bases and the J gene lost 4 bases, with 11 bases spanning the gap. CDR1 and CDR2 from the germline V gene are SEHNR and FQNEAQ (reference sequence). The CDR3 contains 15 residues. The CDR3 sequence is CASSLTGFGTGELFF. The CDR3 DNA reads as TGTGCCAGCAGCTTAACAGGGTTCGGCACCGGGGAGCTGTTTTTT.

This clonotype was counted at least ten times. The V call is TRBV6-1, the J call TRBJ1-1; 8 bases agree with TRBD1. The CDR3 spans 13 residues. After removal of 6 bases from V and 7 bases from J, the junction contained 7 bases not matched to a gene. Germline V CDR1 and CDR2: MNHNS, SASEGT. This chain's CDR3 is CASSEQGAVEAFF. CDR3 DNA: TGTGCCAGCAGCGAGCAGGGGGCCGTTGAAGCTTTCTTT.

A few counts support this clonotype. This chain joins TRBV12-5 and TRBJ2-3; the D is unclear. Germline V gives CDR1 LGHNT, CDR2 FRNRAP. The V and J ends lost 2 bases and 3 bases respectively, with 15 bases between them. The CDR3 has 16 amino acids. In nucleotides, the CDR3 is TGTGCTAGTGGTTTGCGGCAGTCAGAAGGTACAGATACGCAGTATTTT. Translating it yields CASGLRQSEGTDTQYF.

The chain combines TRBV6-1 with TRBJ1-1, with D unclear. The germline V and J ends were trimmed by 4 bases and 7 bases, with 16 bases remaining between them. The germline V gene encodes CDR1 MNHNS and CDR2 SASEGT. The CDR3 loop spans 14 amino acids. The CDR3 nucleotides are TGTGCCAGCAGTGGAGGGCCGCCCTTTGGTGAAGCTTTCTTT. The encoded protein is CASSGGPPFGEAFF.

The V gene is TRBV6-5, the J gene TRBJ2-7, with D uncertain. V was trimmed by 4 bases and J by 3 bases, leaving 10 bases between them. The CDR3 is 13 residues long. Germline-derived CDR1 and CDR2 are MNHEY and SVGAGI. This CDR3 reads CASSFGWGYEQYF. The DNA for the CDR3 is TGTGCCAGCAGTTTCGGATGGGGCTACGAGCAGTACTTC.

This clonotype has just one count. This chain connects TRBV27 to TRBJ2-5; 13 bases fit TRBD2. Germline V lookup: CDR1 MNHEY, CDR2 SMNVEV (reference sequence). V lost 9 bases to trimming and J lost 4 bases; unmatched junction nucleotides: 8. This CDR3 spans 15 amino acids. The CDR3 protein is CASRLAGGSLETQYF. DNA of the CDR3: TGTGCCAGTCGACTAGCGGGGGGAAGCCTAGAGACCCAGTACTTC.

At least ten counts were recorded for this clonotype. V gene TRBV28 combines with J gene TRBJ1-2, with TRBD1 matching over 7 bases. J lost 3 bases, V lost 4 bases, and 5 bases had no gene match. The CDR3 is 14 amino acids. In germline, CDR1 is MDHEN, CDR2 SYDVKM. DNA of the CDR3: TGTGCCAGCAGTTCGGGGGACAGCCACTATGGCTACACCTTC. Protein sequence: CASSSGDSHYGYTF.

The rearrangement links TRBV11-1 to TRBJ2-2; 7 bases line up with TRBD2. Germline V gene data show CDR1 as SGHAT and CDR2 as FQDESV (reference sequence). The CDR3 is made up of 17 amino acids. Germline trimming cut 3 bases from V and 4 bases from J; bases unmatched to any gene: 11. The chain's CDR3 is CASSFFGGGRVTGELFF. CDR3 DNA sequence: TGTGCCAGCAGCTTCTTCGGTGGCGGGAGAGTCACCGGGGAGCTGTTTTTT.

Many counts were recorded for this clonotype. The gene calls are TRBV28 and TRBJ1-5; D remains ambiguous. Trimming took off 3 bases at V and 9 bases at J, with 9 bases between the two ends. There are 12 residues in the CDR3. Germline V gene data show CDR1 as MDHEN and CDR2 as SYDVKM. DNA of the CDR3: TGTGCCAGCAGTTTTCGTCTGGGGCCCCAGCATTTT. Translated: CASSFRLGPQHF.